A selection of T cell receptor beta chains follows, all from one sample in a study of CD8 T cells in Susac syndrome. In TCRdb, the immunoSEQ multiplex PCR reads were re-called with MiXCR into one record per CDR3 protein. The sample lists some 52,000 distinct CDR3 sequences, 93% occurring once. The material sequenced was CD8+ T cells from PBMCs. The receptor source for this set is a human donor with multiple sclerosis. The CDR3 runs from the conserved cysteine through the conserved F or W. The D gene is left open where the match is weak. Not every row has a clone size; where given, it reads once, few, many or a size class.

DNA | CDR3 | J | D | size | V
TGTGCCATCAGTGGCCCCGGGGGAAGAGACACAGATACGCAGTATTTT | CAISGPGGRDTDTQYF | TRBJ2-3 | NA | once | TRBV10-3
TGTGCCAGCAGCGCCTATCCGGGACAGGCCACCTACGAGCAGTACTTC | CASSAYPGQATYEQYF | TRBJ2-7 | TRBD1 | NA | TRBV9
TGTGCCAGCAGCGTAGCCCGAGACAGGTCAAACAATGAGCAGTTCTTC | CASSVARDRSNNEQFF | TRBJ2-1 | NA | once | TRBV9
TGTGCCAGCAGTCCCCGTTGGGGTGAGGGCAATCAGCCCCAGCATTTT | CASSPRWGEGNQPQHF | TRBJ1-5 | NA | NA | TRBV27
TGTGCCAGCATCACTGGGGGGGGAGAACAGTTCTTC | CASITGGGEQFF | TRBJ2-1 | TRBD2 | NA | TRBV6-8
TGCAGTGCTAGGGGACCGGGACAGGGGACCCCGTATAGCAATCAGCCCCAGCATTTT | CSARGPGQGTPYSNQPQHF | TRBJ1-5 | TRBD1 | NA | TRBV20-1
TGCGCCAGCAGCTTGAACCCTAGTGGCTACACCTTC | CASSLNPSGYTF | TRBJ1-2 | NA | NA | TRBV5-1
TGTGCCAGCAGGTCAGGGTCTGGGGCCAACGTCCTGACTTTC | CASRSGSGANVLTF | TRBJ2-6 | NA | NA | TRBV12-3/TRBV12-4
TGTGCCACCAGCATTCCGGGGGAGCAAGAGACCCAGTACTTC | CATSIPGEQETQYF | TRBJ2-5 | NA | NA | TRBV15
TGTGCCAGCAGCCCCCACAAGGGGTCCGGGGAGCTGTTTTTT | CASSPHKGSGELFF | TRBJ2-2 | NA | NA | TRBV9
TGTGCCAGCAGTTACGGAGGACTTCTACTTCCCCTCCACTTT | CASSYGGLLLPLHF | TRBJ1-6 | NA | NA | TRBV6-2/TRBV6-3
TGTGCCATCAGGGGGACAAAGAACACTGAAGCTTTCTTT | CAIRGTKNTEAFF | TRBJ1-1 | NA | NA | TRBV10-3
TGTGCCAGCAGCTTTCCTAGCGGGGGGGCCTCCAGCCACAATGAGCAGTTCTTC | CASSFPSGGASSHNEQFF | TRBJ2-1 | TRBD2 | NA | TRBV7-9
TGTGCCACCAGCTCAGGGAGGAATGAGCAGTTCTTC | CATSSGRNEQFF | TRBJ2-1 | NA | NA | TRBV15
TGTGCCAGCAGTTTAGCAGTTAATGAGCAGTTCTTC | CASSLAVNEQFF | TRBJ2-1 | NA | NA | TRBV12-3/TRBV12-4
TGTGCCAGCAGCCAGAGGGCAGGGGCCAACTACGAGCAGTACTTC | CASSQRAGANYEQYF | TRBJ2-7 | NA | NA | TRBV4-2
TGCGCCAGCAGCCTGGCGACAGGGAGCTCCTACGAGCAGTACTTC | CASSLATGSSYEQYF | TRBJ2-7 | TRBD1 | NA | TRBV4-3
TGTGCCAGCAGAACTTCCAACACCGGGGAGCTGTTTTTT | CASRTSNTGELFF | TRBJ2-2 | NA | NA | TRBV6-5
TGTGCCACCAGTGATTCAGGGGATGGGAGCTATGGCTACACCTTC | CATSDSGDGSYGYTF | TRBJ1-2 | NA | NA | TRBV24-1
TGTGCCAGCAGCTTAGAAAGCCAGATACTTAACTATGGCTACACCTTC | CASSLESQILNYGYTF | TRBJ1-2 | NA | NA | TRBV7-2
TGTGCCACCAGCAGAGTGGTGGGAGGGGGCTACGAGCAGTACTTC | CATSRVVGGGYEQYF | TRBJ2-7 | NA | NA | TRBV15
TGTGCCAGCAGCCTCTTGTATGAGCAGTTCTTC | CASSLLYEQFF | TRBJ2-1 | NA | NA | TRBV14